These 4 T cell receptor beta chains originate from one sample sequenced in a study of blood T cell repertoires in COVID-19. TCRdb's copy holds only in-frame clones and misses some; the assay was immunoSEQ multiplex PCR. There are some 220,000 clones in the sample; about 82% occur only once, and more than 2% lies in the top ten. Sequenced sample: peripheral blood. Receptors were obtained from a woman between 70 and 85 years old with COVID-19, enrolled during active disease.

This chain connects TRBV19 to TRBJ1-2; the match to TRBD1 covers 9 bases. Germline V gives CDR1 LNHDA, CDR2 SQIVND (reference sequence). The length of the CDR3 is 13 residues. The V gene end was trimmed by 6 bases and the J gene end by 3 bases; junction bases not matched to a gene: 2. The CDR3 nucleotides are TGTGCCAGTAGACGGACAGGGGACTATGGCTACACCTTC. It specifies CASRRTGDYGYTF.

The chain employs TRBV19 and TRBJ1-6; 7 positions match TRBD1. Germline loops: CDR1 LNHDA, CDR2 SQIVND (reference sequence). This CDR3 region has 15 residues. V trimming: 6 bases; J trimming: 5 bases; junction bases outside the gene matches: 7. The CDR3 DNA reads as TGTGCCAGTAGAGCTACAGGGGCTGATAATTCACCCCTCCACTTT. Its translation is CASRATGADNSPLHF.

The chain couples TRBV6-5 to TRBJ2-5; the match to TRBD2 covers 8 bases. Germline V lookup: CDR1 MNHEY, CDR2 SVGAGI. The CDR3 runs to 14 residues. Trimming took 2 bases from V and 4 from J; bases not matched to a gene: 3. The DNA of the CDR3 is TGTGCCAGCAGTTACACGGGGGGGCGAGAGACCCAGTACTTC. It translates to CASSYTGGRETQYF.

Remarks on this clone: A junction end diverges from the germline sequence, so it may reflect a read error. The gene calls are TRBV7-7 and TRBJ2-2, with TRBD1 as a possible D gene (6 bases). Germline CDR1 reads SSHAT; CDR2 reads FNYEAQ (reference sequence). CDR3 length equals 14 residues. The CDR3 is CASSSHRDAGELFF. The CDR3 DNA is TGTGCTAGCAGCTCCCACAGGGACGCCGGGGAGCTGTTTTTT.